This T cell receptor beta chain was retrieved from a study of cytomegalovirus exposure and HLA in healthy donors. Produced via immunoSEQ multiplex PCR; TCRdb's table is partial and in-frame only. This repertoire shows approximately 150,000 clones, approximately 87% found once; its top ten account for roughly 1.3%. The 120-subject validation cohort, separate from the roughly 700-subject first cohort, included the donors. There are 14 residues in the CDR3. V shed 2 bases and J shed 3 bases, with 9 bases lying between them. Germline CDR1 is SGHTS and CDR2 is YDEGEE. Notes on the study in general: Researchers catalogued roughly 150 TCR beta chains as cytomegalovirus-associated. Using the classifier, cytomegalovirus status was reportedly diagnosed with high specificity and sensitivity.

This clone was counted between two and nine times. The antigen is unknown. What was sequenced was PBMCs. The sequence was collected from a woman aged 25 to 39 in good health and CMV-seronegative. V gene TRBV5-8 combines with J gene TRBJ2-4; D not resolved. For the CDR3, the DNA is TGTGCCAGCAGCTTTCGTCAGATCAAAAACATTCAGTACTTC. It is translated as CASSFRQIKNIQYF.